The next 20 T cell receptor beta chains were all read from a single sample in a study of T-cell memory formation after mild COVID-19. TCRdb independently ran MiXCR on the 5' RACE reads; one entry per CDR3 protein. The sample consists of 450,000 to 650,000 distinct CDR3 sequences, roughly 22% of them appearing once. Sequenced input: PBMCs or a T cell subset sorted from them (not recorded which). These receptors originate from an adult woman who had mild COVID-19 (a few samples of this study predate the infection). Cell type and time point are not known.

The J gene is TRBJ1-5, the V gene TRBV12-3 or TRBV12-4; 8 nucleotides agree with TRBD1. After removal of 5 bases from V and 4 bases from J, the junction contained 10 bases not matched to a gene. The CDR3 is 16 amino acids. CDR3 DNA: TGTGCCAGCAGTCAAGGGGGGTGGACAGGGAATCAGCCCCAGCATTTT. It codes for CASSQGGWTGNQPQHF.

V usage is TRBV7-9 and J usage is TRBJ2-2; TRBD1 is a possible D gene (6 bases). V was shortened by 5 bases and J by 1 base, with 14 bases between the two germline ends. Germline loops: CDR1 SEHNR, CDR2 FQNEAQ (reference sequence). The CDR3 runs 16 residues. CDR3 residues: CASSLLHRENTGELFF. As DNA, the CDR3 is TGTGCCAGCAGCCTCCTACACAGGGAGAACACCGGGGAGCTGTTTTTT.

This clonotype has at least ten counts. This chain uses TRBV12-3 or TRBV12-4 with TRBJ2-1; possibly TRBD2 for D (5 bases). CDR3 length: 15 amino acids. Between the trimmed V and J ends, which lost 2 bases and 0 bases, there was a span of 8 bases. The CDR3 nucleotides are TGTGCCAGCAGTTTAATAGGGAGCTCCTACAATGAGCAGTTCTTC. It specifies CASSLIGSSYNEQFF.

The CDR3 DNA sequence: TGTGCCAGCAGCTCATCCGGCCAGGGCCCCCCGAACACCGGGGAGCTGTTTTTT. This encodes CASSSSGQGPPNTGELFF. This chain links TRBV11-2 with TRBJ2-2; D is perhaps TRBD1 (5 bases). The V gene's germline CDR1 is SGHAT and CDR2 FQNNGV. The CDR3 has 18 residues. The ends were cut back, 4 bases at V and 0 bases at J, with 18 bases in the middle.

The V call is TRBV4-3, the J call TRBJ1-2; D is perhaps TRBD1 (5 bases). CDR3 length equals 14 residues. Trimming cost V 4 bases and J 1 base, with 10 bases left between them. In germline, CDR1 is LGHNA, CDR2 YSLEER. CDR3 nucleotide sequence: TGCGCCAGCAGCCGCGACAGAGTTAACTATGGCTACACCTTC. It codes for CASSRDRVNYGYTF.

The chain carries TRBV7-9 and TRBJ2-6; D not certain. The CDR3 sequence is 15 residues long. V was cut by 6 bases and J by 0 bases, with 9 bases left in between. CDR1 is SEHNR, CDR2 FQNEAQ, per germline (reference sequence). The CDR3 DNA sequence: TGTGCCAGCAGGACGAAACTCTCTGGGGCCAACGTCCTGACTTTC. It specifies CASRTKLSGANVLTF.

The V gene is TRBV20-1, the J gene TRBJ1-2; 7 bases map to TRBD1. The CDR3 totals 17 residues. Trimming removed 5 bases from V and 6 bases from J; junction bases left unmatched: 21. The germline CDR1 and CDR2 sequences are DFQATT and SNEGSKA (reference sequence). The CDR3 loop is CSASIRQGVGVLDGYTF. The CDR3 DNA reads TGCAGTGCTTCAATCCGACAGGGAGTGGGGGTTTTGGATGGCTACACCTTC.

J is TRBJ2-1 and V is TRBV6-5, with 15 bases lining up with TRBD2. This CDR3 comprises 15 residues. J was trimmed by 10 bases and V by 6 bases; bases with no gene match: 7. The germline V gene encodes CDR1 MNHEY and CDR2 SVGAGI. CDR3 in DNA: TGTGCCAGCAGCTTCACGGGACTAGCGGGAGGAGAGCAGTTCTTC. Translated, it gives CASSFTGLAGGEQFF.

CDR3 nucleotide sequence: TGTGCCACCAGCAGAGATCAGGGGATGGACTACGAGCAGTACTTC. It translates to CATSRDQGMDYEQYF. The genes are TRBV15 and TRBJ2-7, with D possibly TRBD1 on 6 matching bases. Germline V gene sequence: CDR1 LNHNV, CDR2 YYDKDF (reference sequence). V was trimmed by 0 bases and J by 3 bases, leaving 12 bases between them. The CDR3 is 15 residues long.

A few counts support this clonotype. The J gene is TRBJ2-1, the V gene TRBV20-1, with 10 bases fitting TRBD2. Germline lookup yields CDR1 DFQATT and CDR2 SNEGSKA (reference sequence). The V segment lost 6 bases and the J segment 8 bases; nucleotides outside the gene matches: 7. The CDR3 runs 13 residues. This chain's CDR3 is CSAGSGGGDEQFF. The CDR3 bases are TGCAGTGCGGGAAGCGGGGGGGGCGATGAGCAGTTCTTC.

This clonotype was counted a few times. This chain joins TRBV24-1 and TRBJ1-5; unclear D gene. Germline values: CDR1 KGHDR, CDR2 SFDVKD. CDR3 length: 14 amino acids. V shed 5 bases and J shed 9 bases, with 16 bases lying between them. The CDR3 nucleotides are TGTGCCACCAGTGCGGCAGACCTCTTTGGGCCCCAGCATTTT. As protein: CATSAADLFGPQHF.

The chain employs TRBV12-3 or TRBV12-4 and TRBJ1-1; 7 bases line up with TRBD1. J lost 10 bases, V lost 5 bases, and 4 bases had no gene match. The CDR3 has 11 amino acids. CDR3 DNA sequence: TGTGCCAGCAGTGACAGGGTTGGAGCTTTCTTT. The encoded protein is CASSDRVGAFF.

This clonotype came up a few times. The chain links TRBV11-2 to TRBJ1-1; possible D gene TRBD1, 6 bases. The CDR3 has 14 residues. V lost 1 base and J 4 bases, leaving 10 bases between the germline ends. From germline, CDR1 is SGHAT and CDR2 FQNNGV. The CDR3 region is CASSLVGQITEAFF. The CDR3, as DNA: TGTGCCAGCAGCTTAGTCGGACAGATCACTGAAGCTTTCTTT. Based on the CDR3 plus reference TRBV11-2 and TRBJ1-1, the full variable domain is EAGVAQSPRYKIIEKRQSVAFWCNPISGHATLYWYQQILGQGPKLLIQFQNNGVVDDSQLPKDRFSAERLKGVDSTLKIQPAKLEDSAVYLCASSLVGQITEAFFGQGTRLTVV.

This clonotype was detected only a few times. V gene TRBV4-2 combines with J gene TRBJ2-7; possible D gene TRBD2, 6 bases. This CDR3 is 16 amino acids long. The ends were cut back, 0 bases at V and 3 bases at J, with 15 bases in the middle. Germline V CDR1 and CDR2: LGHNA, YNFKEQ. The CDR3 DNA reads TGTGCCAGCAGCCAAGAAGTAGCGGATTACGACTACGAGCAGTACTTC. As protein: CASSQEVADYDYEQYF.

This clonotype was seen only a few times. This sequence joins TRBV21-1 and TRBJ2-1; TRBD1 is taken as the D call from the table, unchecked against the DNA. TRBV21-1 is deemed a pseudogene. The CDR3 extends over 16 amino acids. The CDR3 DNA reads as TGTGCCAGCAGCTGCGGAGAAGGGGTGATCTACAATGAGCAGTTCTTC. Amino acids: CASSCGEGVIYNEQFF.

This clonotype was counted between two and nine times. The gene calls are TRBV4-1 and TRBJ2-1; 15 bases map to TRBD2. The germline gives CDR1 MGHRA, CDR2 YSYEKL. The CDR3 spans 15 residues. With V trimmed by 1 base and J by 9 bases, 1 base remained unmatched. In DNA, the CDR3 is TGCGCCAGCAGCCAAGGGACTAGCGGGAGGGGTGAGCAGTTCTTC. It is translated as CASSQGTSGRGEQFF.

The chain uses TRBV11-3 and TRBJ2-3; 7 bases fit TRBD1. The CDR3 consists of 13 residues. In germline, CDR1 is SGHNT, CDR2 YENEEA. Trimming took 4 bases from V and 8 from J; bases not matched to a gene: 6. CDR3 protein: CASSSTGLATQYF. The CDR3 DNA sequence: TGTGCCAGCAGCTCGACAGGGCTGGCTACGCAGTATTTT.

This clonotype was seen a few times. This chain uses TRBV4-3 with TRBJ2-7; D is perhaps TRBD1 or TRBD2 (5 bases each). Germline assignment: CDR1 LGHNA and CDR2 YSLEER. The CDR3 runs to 11 residues. Trimming shortened V by 3 bases and J by 5 bases, and 5 bases separated the two germline ends. As DNA, the CDR3 is TGCGCCAGCAGCCAGGGGGACGAGCAGTACTTC. It is translated as CASSQGDEQYF.

The chain is built from TRBV6-5 and TRBJ2-7; TRBD2 matches 8 bases. Trimming at V came to 6 bases and at J to 5 bases, leaving 9 bases not matched to a gene. The CDR3 is 14 residues long. Germline assignment: CDR1 MNHEY and CDR2 SVGAGI. The CDR3 loop reads CASRIGLAPDEQYF. CDR3 bases: TGTGCCAGCAGGATCGGACTAGCTCCGGACGAGCAGTACTTC.

V gene TRBV20-1 combines with J gene TRBJ2-7; no clear D gene. Germline lookup yields CDR1 DFQATT and CDR2 SNEGSKA (reference sequence). Trimming left V 3 bases short and J 0 bases short, with 9 bases between. The CDR3 has 13 residues. The CDR3 region has the DNA TGCAGTGCTAGGAGCCAGTCCTCCTACGAGCAGTACTTC. Encoded protein: CSARSQSSYEQYF.